This T cell receptor beta chain was obtained from a study of T cells expressing NK-cell markers. Study conclusions and caveats: Clarity on HCMV specificity was lacking for the expanded NKG2C+ T cell clones. These clonotypes also led the CD3+CD56-NKG2C+ fraction in a few donors.

The CDR3 has 14 amino acids. CDR1 and CDR2 (germline): SQVTM, ANQGSEA. As to this clonotype: Its antigen is still unknown.

For each CDR3 protein, TCRdb gives one entry from its re-call of the 5' RACE reads, without DNA. This listing includes 30,000 or so distinct CDR3 sequences. The clonotype originates from a woman aged 18 to 69 in good health. The sample was blood T cells: a sorted CD56 or NKG2C T cell subset, CD4+ or CD8+ T cells, or bulk PBMC T cells (not recorded which). The chain has TRBV29-1 and TRBJ1-2. This chain's CDR3 is CSVEIGGVYYGYTF.